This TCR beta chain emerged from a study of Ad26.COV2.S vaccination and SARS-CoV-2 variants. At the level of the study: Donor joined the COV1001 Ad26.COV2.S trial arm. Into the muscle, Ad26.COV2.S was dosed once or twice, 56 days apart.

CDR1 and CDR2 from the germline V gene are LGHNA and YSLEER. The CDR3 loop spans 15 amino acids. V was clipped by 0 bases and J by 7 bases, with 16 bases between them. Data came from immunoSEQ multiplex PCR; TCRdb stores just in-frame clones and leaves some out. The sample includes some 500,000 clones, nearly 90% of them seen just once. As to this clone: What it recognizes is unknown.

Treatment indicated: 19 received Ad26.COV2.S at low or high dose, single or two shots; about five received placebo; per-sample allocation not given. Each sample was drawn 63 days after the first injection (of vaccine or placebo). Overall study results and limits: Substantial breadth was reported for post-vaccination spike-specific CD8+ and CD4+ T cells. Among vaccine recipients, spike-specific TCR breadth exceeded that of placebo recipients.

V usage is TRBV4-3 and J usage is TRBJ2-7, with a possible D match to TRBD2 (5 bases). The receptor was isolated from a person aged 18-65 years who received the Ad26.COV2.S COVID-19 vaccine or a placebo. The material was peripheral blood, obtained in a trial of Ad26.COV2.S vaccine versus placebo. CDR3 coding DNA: TGCGCCAGCAGCCAAGATAGGCTAGCATCGGGGGAGCAGTACTTC. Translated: CASSQDRLASGEQYF.